The rows below give T cell receptor beta chains drawn from one sample of a study of blood T cell repertoires in COVID-19. Clones were sequenced by immunoSEQ multiplex PCR, and TCRdb holds only the in-frame ones, with some missing. This sample yields more than 85,000 clones, of which roughly 86% are seen a single time; 2.5% to 3.5% belongs to the top ten. Sequenced sample: peripheral blood. These receptors were obtained from a man aged 50 or older with active or convalescent COVID-19. CDR3s include the opening cysteine and the closing phenylalanine or tryptophan. A D gene is named only where the DNA matches it firmly. Expanded clones are given a class, and other clones once, few, many or no size at all.

>.|TRBV6-5|TRBJ1-5|TRBD1
CASLDRGFGNQPQHF
TGTGCCAGCTTGGACAGGGGTTTTGGCAATCAGCCCCAGCATTTT
>.|TRBV27|TRBJ1-6|TRBD1
CASSLQGANPLHF
TGTGCCAGCAGTCTACAGGGGGCTAATCCCCTCCACTTT
>.|TRBV5-6|TRBJ2-1|.
CASSLLSRNEQFF
TGTGCCAGCAGCCTCCTGTCCCGCAATGAGCAGTTCTTC
>once|TRBV5-1|TRBJ2-3|TRBD1
CASSLAGQGNTDTQYF
TGCGCCAGCAGCTTGGCCGGACAGGGGAACACAGATACGCAGTATTTT
>.|TRBV24-1|TRBJ1-2|.
CATSDLGLNYGYTF
TGTGCCACCAGCGATTTGGGGCTAAACTATGGCTACACCTTC
>.|TRBV11-3|TRBJ2-3|TRBD2
CASRPAWRGGRDTQYF
TGTGCCAGCAGACCGGCGTGGCGGGGGGGCCGAGATACGCAGTATTTT
>.|TRBV12-3/TRBV12-4|TRBJ1-5|.
CASRGGNQPQHF
TGTGCCAGCAGGGGAGGCAATCAGCCCCAGCATTTT
>.|TRBV11-3|TRBJ1-6|.
CASSPGFNSPLHF
TGTGCCAGCAGCCCGGGGTTTAATTCACCCCTCCACTTT
>.|TRBV19|TRBJ1-5|.
CASSTGVGQPQHF
TGTGCCAGTAGTACGGGGGTTGGGCAGCCCCAGCATTTT
>.|TRBV2|TRBJ2-2|TRBD1
CASSRGTGNTGELFF
TGTGCCAGCAGCAGAGGGACAGGGAACACCGGGGAGCTGTTTTTT
>few|TRBV2|TRBJ1-1|TRBD1
CASTNQGDMNTEAFF
TGTGCCAGCACCAACCAGGGGGATATGAACACTGAAGCTTTCTTT
>.|TRBV5-4|TRBJ1-3|.
CASSLGRERGNTIYF
TGTGCCAGCAGCTTGGGGAGGGAAAGAGGAAACACCATATATTTT
>.|TRBV19|TRBJ1-6|TRBD1
CASSIGQGSYNSPLHF
TGTGCCAGTAGTATAGGACAGGGATCCTATAATTCACCCCTCCACTTT
>.|TRBV12-3/TRBV12-4|TRBJ1-3|.
CASRRVGGNTIYF
TGTGCCAGTCGGAGGGTCGGTGGAAACACCATATATTTT
>.|TRBV30|TRBJ2-2|TRBD1
CAWIRGRKTGELFF
TGTGCCTGGATCAGGGGGCGAAAAACCGGGGAGCTGTTTTTT
>.|TRBV1|TRBJ1-2|.
CTSSHHQTGVGNYGYTF
TGCACCAGCAGCCACCATCAAACAGGGGTAGGAAACTATGGCTACACCTTC
>.|TRBV11-2|TRBJ2-1|.
CASSLIRGYYNEQFF
TGTGCCAGCAGCTTAATCCGGGGGTACTACAATGAGCAGTTCTTC
>.|TRBV11-2|TRBJ1-2|TRBD1
CASSLVGTGGYGYTF
TGTGCCAGCAGCTTAGTGGGTACAGGGGGCTATGGCTACACCTTC
>.|TRBV11-2|TRBJ1-3|.
CASSLFGGNTIYF
TGTGCCAGCAGCTTATTCGGGGGAAACACCATATATTTT
>.|TRBV4-1|TRBJ2-5|.
CASSQTRAQETQYF
TGCGCCAGCAGCCAAACCAGGGCCCAAGAGACCCAGTACTTC
>.|TRBV19|TRBJ2-1|.
CASSSTGSHNEQFF
TGTGCCAGTAGTTCCACCGGGTCCCACAATGAGCAGTTCTTC
>few|TRBV24-1|TRBJ1-2|.
CATSDSGEGGNYGYTF
TGTGCCACCAGTGATTCTGGGGAGGGGGGGAACTATGGCTACACCTTC
>.|TRBV5-1|TRBJ2-5|.
CASSEQQGQETQYF
TGCGCCAGCAGCGAGCAACAGGGACAAGAGACCCAGTACTTC
>.|TRBV29-1|TRBJ2-1|.
CSVGTEYNEQFF
TGCAGCGTTGGCACAGAATACAATGAGCAGTTCTTC
>once|TRBV19|TRBJ2-3|TRBD2
CASSIQRGAADTQYF
TGTGCCAGTAGTATACAGCGGGGGGCGGCAGATACGCAGTATTTT
>few|TRBV11-3|TRBJ2-7|.
CASSSLTAGEQYF
TGTGCCAGCAGCTCGCTGACGGCAGGCGAGCAGTACTTC
>.|TRBV6-4|TRBJ2-3|TRBD2
CASSGGRTDTQYF
TGTGCCAGCTCGGGGGGGCGAACAGATACGCAGTATTTT
>.|TRBV9|TRBJ1-1|TRBD1
CASSTGQGRTEAFF
TGTGCCAGCAGCACAGGACAGGGGAGGACTGAAGCTTTCTTT
>once|TRBV6-5|TRBJ2-2|.
CASSYSAGVPTGELFF
TGTGCCAGCAGTTACTCGGCAGGGGTGCCCACCGGGGAGCTGTTTTTT
>.|TRBV4-3|TRBJ1-4|TRBD1
CASSQGQGHGEKLFF
TGCGCCAGCAGCCAAGGACAGGGACATGGAGAAAAACTGTTTTTT
>once|TRBV19|TRBJ1-4|TRBD1
CASNNGQGGEKLFF
TGTGCCAGTAACAATGGACAGGGCGGTGAAAAACTGTTTTTT
>.|TRBV30|TRBJ1-5|.
CAWSRQGHQPQHF
TGTGCCTGGAGTAGGCAGGGACACCAGCCCCAGCATTTT
>.|TRBV7-2|TRBJ2-3|.
CASSLGSFDTQYF
TGTGCCAGCAGCCTTGGGAGTTTCGATACGCAGTATTTT
>once|TRBV5-1|TRBJ1-5|.
CASSLGGQGNQPQHF
TGCGCCAGCAGCTTGGGGGGCCAGGGCAATCAGCCCCAGCATTTT
>.|TRBV2|TRBJ1-4|TRBD1
CASSPQGQSNEKLFF
TGTGCCAGCAGTCCACAGGGGCAGAGTAATGAAAAACTGTTTTTT
>.|TRBV2|TRBJ1-6|.
CARTTGQFSPLHF
TGTGCCAGAACGACAGGACAGTTTTCACCCCTCCACTTT
>.|TRBV19|TRBJ2-5|.
CASSKELGQETQYF
TGTGCCAGTAGTAAGGAACTAGGACAAGAGACCCAGTACTTC
>.|TRBV6-1|TRBJ1-3|.
CASSDGGQQRNTIYF
TGTGCCAGCAGTGACGGCGGACAGCAGAGAAACACCATATATTTT
>.|TRBV10-3|TRBJ1-6|TRBD1
CATQRDSNNSPLHF
TGTGCCACCCAACGGGACAGTAATAATTCACCCCTCCACTTT
>once|TRBV7-9|TRBJ2-1|.
CASSLATVNNEQFF
TGTGCCAGCAGCTTAGCTACAGTCAACAATGAGCAGTTCTTC
>.|TRBV28|TRBJ1-1|.
CASSLEDKTTEAFF
TGTGCCAGCAGTTTAGAGGACAAGACGACTGAAGCTTTCTTT